Each of the 4 T cell receptor beta chains below was sequenced from the same sample in a study of glioma-infiltrating T cells after dendritic cell vaccination. Assay used: immunoSEQ multiplex PCR; TCRdb lists only in-frame clones, some missing. The repertoire holds tens of thousands of clones, with approximately 85% as singletons. The material was blood, obtained before dendritic cell vaccination. The source of these receptors is a human donor with glioblastoma.

CDR3 nucleotide sequence: TGTGCCAGCAGCTTTAGCGGGAGACAGACCGGGGAGCTGTTTTTT. This sequence encodes CASSFSGRQTGELFF. V usage is TRBV5-4 and J usage is TRBJ2-2; the match to TRBD2 covers 9 bases. After removal of 2 bases from V and 5 bases from J, the junction contained 4 bases not matched to a gene. The CDR3 is 15 residues long. CDR1 and CDR2 (germline): SGHNT, YYREEE (reference sequence). Full variable domain (rest looked up from reference TRBV5-4 and TRBJ2-2): ETGVTQSPTHLIKTRGQQVTLRCSSQSGHNTVSWYQQALGQGPQFIFQYYREEENGRGNFPPRFSGLQFPNYSSELNVNALELDDSALYLCASSFSGRQTGELFFGEGSRLTVL.

The CDR3 DNA reads as TGCGCCAGCAGCCAAGATCGGCTAGCGGGAGGCTACGAGCAGTACTTC. This encodes CASSQDRLAGGYEQYF. The chain couples TRBV4-3 to TRBJ2-7, with 11 positions matching TRBD2. This CDR3 region has 16 residues. Losses at the gene ends were 0 bases for V and 3 bases for J; bases not matched to a gene: 4. The germline CDR1 and CDR2 sequences are LGHNA and YSLEER.

The chain has TRBV7-9 and TRBJ1-1, with unresolved D. The V gene lost 1 base and the J gene lost 1 base, with 7 bases spanning the gap. The V gene's germline CDR1 is SEHNR and CDR2 FQNEAQ (reference sequence). The CDR3 extends over 14 amino acids. For the CDR3, the DNA is TGTGCCAGCAGCTTAGTCACGGGGAACACTGAAGCTTTCTTT. Translation: CASSLVTGNTEAFF.

This sequence joins TRBV27 and TRBJ2-5, with D perhaps matching TRBD2 (5 bases). CDR3 length: 13 amino acids. Germline loops: CDR1 MNHEY, CDR2 SMNVEV (reference sequence). V was clipped by 8 bases and J by 7 bases, with 17 bases between them. The CDR3 here is CASLNRGRGTQYF. Here the CDR3 DNA reads TGTGCCAGCTTAAACCGGGGTCGGGGGACCCAGTACTTC.